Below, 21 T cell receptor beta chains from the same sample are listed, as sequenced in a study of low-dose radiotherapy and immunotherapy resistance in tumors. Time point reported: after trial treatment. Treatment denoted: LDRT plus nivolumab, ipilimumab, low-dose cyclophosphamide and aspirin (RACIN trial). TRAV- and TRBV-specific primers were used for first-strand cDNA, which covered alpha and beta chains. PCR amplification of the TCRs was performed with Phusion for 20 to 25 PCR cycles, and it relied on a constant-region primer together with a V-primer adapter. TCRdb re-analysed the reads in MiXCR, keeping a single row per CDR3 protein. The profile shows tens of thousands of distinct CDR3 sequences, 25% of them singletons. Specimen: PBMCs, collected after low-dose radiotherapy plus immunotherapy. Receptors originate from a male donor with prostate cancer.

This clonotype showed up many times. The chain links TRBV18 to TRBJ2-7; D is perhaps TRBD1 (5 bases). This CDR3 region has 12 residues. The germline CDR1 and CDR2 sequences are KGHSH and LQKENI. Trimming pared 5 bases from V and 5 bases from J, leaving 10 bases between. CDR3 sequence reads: CASSSQGDEQYF. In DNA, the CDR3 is TGTGCCAGCTCATCGCAGGGCGACGAGCAGTACTTC.

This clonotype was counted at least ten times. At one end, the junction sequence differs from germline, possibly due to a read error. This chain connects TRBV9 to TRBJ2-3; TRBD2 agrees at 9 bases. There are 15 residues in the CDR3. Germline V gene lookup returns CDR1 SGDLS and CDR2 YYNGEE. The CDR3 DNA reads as TGTGCCAGCAGTGTAGCGGGAGCGTGGACAGATACGCAGTATTTT. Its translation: CASSVAGAWTDTQYF.

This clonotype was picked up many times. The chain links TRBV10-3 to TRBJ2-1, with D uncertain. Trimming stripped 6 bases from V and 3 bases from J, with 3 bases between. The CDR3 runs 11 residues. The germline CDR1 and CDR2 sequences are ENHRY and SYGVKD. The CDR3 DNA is TGTGCCATCAGAGACTACAATGAGCAGTTCTTC. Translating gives CAIRDYNEQFF.

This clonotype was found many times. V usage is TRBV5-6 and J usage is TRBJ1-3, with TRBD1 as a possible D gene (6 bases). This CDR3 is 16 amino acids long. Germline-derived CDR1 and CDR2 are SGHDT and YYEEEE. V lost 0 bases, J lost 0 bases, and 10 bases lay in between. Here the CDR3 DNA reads TGTGCCAGCAGCTTGGGGGGGCAGGCCTCTGGAAACACCATATATTTT. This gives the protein CASSLGGQASGNTIYF.

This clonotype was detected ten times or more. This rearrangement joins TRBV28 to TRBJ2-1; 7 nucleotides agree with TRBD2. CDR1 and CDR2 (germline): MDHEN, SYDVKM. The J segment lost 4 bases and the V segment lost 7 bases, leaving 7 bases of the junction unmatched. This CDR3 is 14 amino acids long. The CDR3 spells CASTSGTTYNEQFF. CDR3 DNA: TGTGCCAGCACCTCCGGGACTACATACAATGAGCAGTTCTTC.

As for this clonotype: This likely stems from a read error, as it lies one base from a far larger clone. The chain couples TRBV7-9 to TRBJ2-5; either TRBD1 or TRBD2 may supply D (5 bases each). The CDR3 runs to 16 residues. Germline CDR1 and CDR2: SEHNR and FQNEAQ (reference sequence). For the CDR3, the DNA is TGTACCAGCAGCACAACCGGGACCCCCGGGGCAGAGACCCAGTACTTC. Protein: CTSSTTGTPGAETQYF.

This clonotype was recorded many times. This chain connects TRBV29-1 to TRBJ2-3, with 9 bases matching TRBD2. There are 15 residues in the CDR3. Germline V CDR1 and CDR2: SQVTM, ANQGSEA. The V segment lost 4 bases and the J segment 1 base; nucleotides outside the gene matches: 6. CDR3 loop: CSVGGLAGRTDTQYF. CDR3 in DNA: TGCAGCGTTGGAGGGCTAGCGGGACGCACAGATACGCAGTATTTT.

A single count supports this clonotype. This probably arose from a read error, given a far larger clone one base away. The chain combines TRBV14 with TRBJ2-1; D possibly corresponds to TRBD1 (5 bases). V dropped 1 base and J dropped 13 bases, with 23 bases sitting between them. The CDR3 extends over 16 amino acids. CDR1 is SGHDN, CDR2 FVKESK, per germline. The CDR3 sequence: CASSQGPQANQETQFF. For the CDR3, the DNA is TGTGCCAGCAGCCAAGGGCCACAGGCAAATCAAGAGACCCAGTTCTTC.

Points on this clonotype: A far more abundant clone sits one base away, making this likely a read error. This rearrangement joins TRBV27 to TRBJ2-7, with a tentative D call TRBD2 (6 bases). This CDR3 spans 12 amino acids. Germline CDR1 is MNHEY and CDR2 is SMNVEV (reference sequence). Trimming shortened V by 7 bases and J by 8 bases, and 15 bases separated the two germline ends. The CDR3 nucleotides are TGTGCCAGCACCCGACCGGAGGGGAAGCAGTACTTC. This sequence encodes CASTRPEGKQYF.

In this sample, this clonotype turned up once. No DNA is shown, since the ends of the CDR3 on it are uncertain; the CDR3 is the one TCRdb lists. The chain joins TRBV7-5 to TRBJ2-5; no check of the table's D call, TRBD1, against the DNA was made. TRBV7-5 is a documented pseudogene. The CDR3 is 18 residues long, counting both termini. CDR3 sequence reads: CISVPAASSGTYQETQYF.

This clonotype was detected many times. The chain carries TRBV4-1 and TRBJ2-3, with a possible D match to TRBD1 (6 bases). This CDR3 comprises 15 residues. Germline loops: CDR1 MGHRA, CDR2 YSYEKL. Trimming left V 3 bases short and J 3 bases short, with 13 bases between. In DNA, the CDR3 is TGCGCCAGCAGCCATCCGACCGGACAGACAGATACGCAGTATTTT. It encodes CASSHPTGQTDTQYF.

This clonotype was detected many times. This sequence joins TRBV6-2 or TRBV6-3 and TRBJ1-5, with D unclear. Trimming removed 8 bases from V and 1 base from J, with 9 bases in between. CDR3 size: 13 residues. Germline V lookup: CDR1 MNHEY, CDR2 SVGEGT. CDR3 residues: CASAINSNQPQHF. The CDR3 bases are TGTGCCAGCGCGATAAACAGCAATCAGCCCCAGCATTTT.

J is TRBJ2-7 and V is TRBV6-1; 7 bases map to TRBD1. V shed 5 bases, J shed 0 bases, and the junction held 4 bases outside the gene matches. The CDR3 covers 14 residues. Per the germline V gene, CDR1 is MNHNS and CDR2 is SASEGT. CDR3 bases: TGTGCCAGCAGTACACAGGGGAGCTCCTACGAGCAGTACTTC. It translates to CASSTQGSSYEQYF.

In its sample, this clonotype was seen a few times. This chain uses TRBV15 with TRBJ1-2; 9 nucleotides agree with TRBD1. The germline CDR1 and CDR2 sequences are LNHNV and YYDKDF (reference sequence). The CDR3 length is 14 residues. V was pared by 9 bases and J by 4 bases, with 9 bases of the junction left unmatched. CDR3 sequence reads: CATRTGADPYGYTF. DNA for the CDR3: TGTGCCACGAGGACAGGGGCCGACCCCTATGGCTACACCTTC.

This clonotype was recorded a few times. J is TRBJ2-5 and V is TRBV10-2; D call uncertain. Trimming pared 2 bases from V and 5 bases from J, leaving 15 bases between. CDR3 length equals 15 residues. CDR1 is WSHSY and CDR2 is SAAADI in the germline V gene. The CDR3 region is CASSEGGGRTETQYF. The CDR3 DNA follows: TGCGCCAGCAGTGAGGGTGGCGGACGGACGGAGACCCAGTACTTC.

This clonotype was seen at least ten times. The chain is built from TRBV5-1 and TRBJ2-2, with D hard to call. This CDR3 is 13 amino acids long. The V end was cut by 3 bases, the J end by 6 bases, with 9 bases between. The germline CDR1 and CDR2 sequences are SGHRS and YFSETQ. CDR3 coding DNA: TGCGCCAGCAGCTGGACGGTATCCGGGGAGCTGTTTTTT. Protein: CASSWTVSGELFF.

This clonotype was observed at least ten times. CDR3 region: CASSQEGTGLGETQYF. CDR3 coding DNA: TGTGCCAGCAGCCAAGAAGGGACAGGATTGGGAGAGACCCAGTACTTC. This rearrangement joins TRBV3-1 to TRBJ2-5; 8 bases agree with TRBD1. The CDR3 runs 16 residues. J gave up 4 bases and V 0 bases, and 7 bases lay outside the gene matches. CDR1 is LGHDT and CDR2 is YNNKEL in the germline V gene (reference sequence).

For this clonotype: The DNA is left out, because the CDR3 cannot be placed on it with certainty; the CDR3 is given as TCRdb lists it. The CDR3 spells CASSLQGLRGTGELFFF. The J gene is TRBJ2-2, the V gene TRBV5-4; TRBD1, the D gene given by the table, was not confirmed from the DNA. The CDR3 region is 17 residues in length, termini included. Germline assignment: CDR1 SGHNT and CDR2 YYREEE (reference sequence).

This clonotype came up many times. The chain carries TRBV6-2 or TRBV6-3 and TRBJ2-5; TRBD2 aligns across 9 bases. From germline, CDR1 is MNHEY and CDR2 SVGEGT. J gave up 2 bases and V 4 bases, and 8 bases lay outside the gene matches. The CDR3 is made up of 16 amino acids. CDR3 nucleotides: TGTGCCAGCAGTTTGTTCAGCGGACTAGCGCAAGAGACCCAGTACTTC. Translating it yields CASSLFSGLAQETQYF.

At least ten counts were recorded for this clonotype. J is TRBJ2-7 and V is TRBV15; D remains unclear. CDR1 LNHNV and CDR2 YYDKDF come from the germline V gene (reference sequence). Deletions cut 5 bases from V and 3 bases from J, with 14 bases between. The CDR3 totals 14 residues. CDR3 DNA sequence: TGTGCCACCAGCCCCAGGAACGGCTTCTACGAGCAGTACTTC. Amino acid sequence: CATSPRNGFYEQYF.

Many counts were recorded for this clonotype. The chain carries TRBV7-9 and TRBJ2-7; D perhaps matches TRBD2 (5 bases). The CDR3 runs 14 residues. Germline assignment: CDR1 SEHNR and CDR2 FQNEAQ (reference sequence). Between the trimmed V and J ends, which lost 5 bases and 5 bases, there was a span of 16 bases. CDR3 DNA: TGTGCCAGCAGCACTTCAAGAGGGTCCCACGAGCAGTACTTC. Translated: CASSTSRGSHEQYF. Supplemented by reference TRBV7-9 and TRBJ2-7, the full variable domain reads DTGVSQNPRHKITKRGQNVTFRCDPISEHNRLYWYRQTLGQGPEFLTYFQNEAQLEKSRLLSDRFSAERPKGSFSTLEIQRTEQGDSAMYLCASSTSRGSHEQYFGPGTRLTVT.